The T cell receptor (beta chain) under discussion was sequenced for a study of shared clonotypes between healthy human individuals. Across the whole study: Researchers assigned three CD4 naive, three CD4 memory, two CD8 naive and one CD8 memory plate to each donor. Study observations and caveats: In this cohort, only blood was sampled, and tissue repertoires likely differ.

Sequenced by immunoSEQ multiplex PCR; TCRdb stores in-frame clones only, minus some. The data contain approximately 2.1 million clones, just over 90% of them singletons. V gave up 0 bases and J gave up 4 bases, with 10 bases separating them. Germline V gene lookup returns CDR1 MNHEY and CDR2 SMNVEV (reference sequence). This CDR3 comprises 15 residues. Comment on this clone: Antigen specificity is unknown.

Input material: naive CD4+ T cells from PBMCs. Subset specified: CD45RA+ positively selected. The clonotype was recovered from a man between 18 and 35 years old in good health. Some clones in this sample may be carry-over from other donors' samples. V usage is TRBV27 and J usage is TRBJ1-5, with a weak D call TRBD1 (5 bases). The CDR3 DNA reads TGTGCCAGCAGTTTATCGAAGTGGGGGAATCAGCCCCAGCATTTT. Protein: CASSLSKWGNQPQHF.